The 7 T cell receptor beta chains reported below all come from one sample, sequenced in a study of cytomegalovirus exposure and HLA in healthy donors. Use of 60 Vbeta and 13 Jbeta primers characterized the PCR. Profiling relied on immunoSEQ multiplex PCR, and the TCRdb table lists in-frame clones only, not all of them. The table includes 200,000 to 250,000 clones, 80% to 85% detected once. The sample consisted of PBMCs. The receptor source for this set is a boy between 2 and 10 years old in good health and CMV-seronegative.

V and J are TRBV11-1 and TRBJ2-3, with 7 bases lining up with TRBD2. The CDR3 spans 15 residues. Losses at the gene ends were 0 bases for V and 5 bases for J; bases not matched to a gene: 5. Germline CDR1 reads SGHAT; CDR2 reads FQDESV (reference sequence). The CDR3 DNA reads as TGTGCCAGCAGCTTAGCGGGAGGGCCCCAAGATACGCAGTATTTT. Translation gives CASSLAGGPQDTQYF.

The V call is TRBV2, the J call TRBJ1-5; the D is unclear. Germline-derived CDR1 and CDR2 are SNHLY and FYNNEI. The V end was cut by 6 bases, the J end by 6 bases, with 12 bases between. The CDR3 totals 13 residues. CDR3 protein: CASSLTRTQPQHF. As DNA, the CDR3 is TGTGCCAGCAGCCTTACCAGAACTCAGCCCCAGCATTTT.

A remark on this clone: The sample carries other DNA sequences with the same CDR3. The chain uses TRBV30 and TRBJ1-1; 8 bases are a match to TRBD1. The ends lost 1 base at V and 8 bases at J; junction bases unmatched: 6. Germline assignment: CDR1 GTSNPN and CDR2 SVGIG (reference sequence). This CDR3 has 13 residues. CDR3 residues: CAWSAGQGTEAFF. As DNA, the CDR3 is TGTGCCTGGAGTGCAGGACAGGGTACGGAAGCTTTCTTT.

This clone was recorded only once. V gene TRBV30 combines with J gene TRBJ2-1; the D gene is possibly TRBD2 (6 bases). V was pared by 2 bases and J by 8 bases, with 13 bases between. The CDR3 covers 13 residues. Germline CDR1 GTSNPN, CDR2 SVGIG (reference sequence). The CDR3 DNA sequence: TGTGCCTGGAGTTGGGGTAGCGGAGATGAGCAGTTCTTC. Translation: CAWSWGSGDEQFF. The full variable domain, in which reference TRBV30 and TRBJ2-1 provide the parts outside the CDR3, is SQTIHQWPATLVQPVGSPLSLECTVEGTSNPNLYWYRQAAGRGLQLLFYSVGIGQISSEVPQNLSASRPQDRQFILSSKKLLLSDSGFYLCAWSWGSGDEQFFGPGTRLTVL.

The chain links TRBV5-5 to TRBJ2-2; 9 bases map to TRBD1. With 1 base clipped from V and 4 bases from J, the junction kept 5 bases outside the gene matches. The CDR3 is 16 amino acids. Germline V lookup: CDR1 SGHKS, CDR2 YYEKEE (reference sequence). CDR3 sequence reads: CASSLPGQGSTGELFF. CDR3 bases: TGTGCCAGCAGCTTGCCGGGACAGGGTAGCACCGGGGAGCTGTTTTTT.

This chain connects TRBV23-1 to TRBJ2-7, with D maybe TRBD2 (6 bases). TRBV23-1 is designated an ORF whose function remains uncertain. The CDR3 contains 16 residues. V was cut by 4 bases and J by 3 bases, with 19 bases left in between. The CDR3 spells CASSRGGAALIYEQYF. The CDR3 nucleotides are TGCGCCAGCAGTCGAGGAGGGGCCGCCTTAATCTACGAGCAGTACTTC.

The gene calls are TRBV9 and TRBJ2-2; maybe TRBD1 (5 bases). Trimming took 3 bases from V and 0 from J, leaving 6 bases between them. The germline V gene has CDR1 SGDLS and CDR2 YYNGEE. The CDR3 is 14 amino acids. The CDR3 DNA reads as TGTGCCAGCAGCGACAGGACGAACACCGGGGAGCTGTTTTTT. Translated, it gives CASSDRTNTGELFF. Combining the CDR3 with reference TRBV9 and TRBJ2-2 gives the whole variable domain DSGVTQTPKHLITATGQRVTLRCSPRSGDLSVYWYQQSLDQGLQFLIQYYNGEERAKGNILERFSAQQFPDLHSELNLSSLELGDSALYFCASSDRTNTGELFFGEGSRLTVL.